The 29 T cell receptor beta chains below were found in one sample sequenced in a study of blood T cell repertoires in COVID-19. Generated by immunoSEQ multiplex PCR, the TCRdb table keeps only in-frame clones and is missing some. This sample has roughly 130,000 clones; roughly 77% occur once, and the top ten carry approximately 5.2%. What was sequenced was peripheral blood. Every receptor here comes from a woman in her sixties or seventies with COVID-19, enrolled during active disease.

The DNA for the CDR3 is TGTGCCAGCGGCCAGAACAGTCCGCAGTTGAGCTCCTATAATTCACCCCTCCACTTT. This encodes CASGQNSPQLSSYNSPLHF. The rearrangement uses TRBV2 and TRBJ1-6, with D unresolved. V was cut by 8 bases and J by 0 bases, with 23 bases left in between. There are 19 residues in the CDR3. Per germline, CDR1 SNHLY and CDR2 FYNNEI. Using reference TRBV2 and TRBJ1-6 for the parts outside the CDR3, the full variable domain is EPEVTQTPSHQVTQMGQEVILRCVPISNHLYFYWYRQILGQKVEFLVSFYNNEISEKSEIFDDQFSVERPDGSNFTLKIRSTKLEDSAMYFCASGQNSPQLSSYNSPLHFGNGTRLTVT.

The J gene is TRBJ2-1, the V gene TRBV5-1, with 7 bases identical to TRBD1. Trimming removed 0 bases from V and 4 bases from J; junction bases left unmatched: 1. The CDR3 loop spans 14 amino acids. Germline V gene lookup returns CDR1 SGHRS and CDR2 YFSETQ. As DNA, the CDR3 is TGCGCCAGCAGCTTGGGGGACAGATACAATGAGCAGTTCTTC. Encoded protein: CASSLGDRYNEQFF.

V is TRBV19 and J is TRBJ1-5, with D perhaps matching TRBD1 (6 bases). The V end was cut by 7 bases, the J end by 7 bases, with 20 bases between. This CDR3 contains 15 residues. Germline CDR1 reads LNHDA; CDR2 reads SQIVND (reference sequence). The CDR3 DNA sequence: TGTGCCAGTAACACCGCCGCCAGGGGTGGGCAGCCCCAGCATTTT. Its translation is CASNTAARGGQPQHF. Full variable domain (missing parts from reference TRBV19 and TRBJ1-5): DGGITQSPKYLFRKEGQNVTLSCEQNLNHDAMYWYRQDPGQGLRLIYYSQIVNDFQKGDIAEGYSVSREKKESFPLTVTSAQKNPTAFYLCASNTAARGGQPQHFGDGTRLSIL.

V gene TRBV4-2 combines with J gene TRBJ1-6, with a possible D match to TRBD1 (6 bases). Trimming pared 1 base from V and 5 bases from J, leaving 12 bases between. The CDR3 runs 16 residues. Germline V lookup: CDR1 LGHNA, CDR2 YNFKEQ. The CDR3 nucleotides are TGTGCCAGCAGCCAAGTGCGGGGGGACAATAATTCACCCCTCCACTTT. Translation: CASSQVRGDNNSPLHF.

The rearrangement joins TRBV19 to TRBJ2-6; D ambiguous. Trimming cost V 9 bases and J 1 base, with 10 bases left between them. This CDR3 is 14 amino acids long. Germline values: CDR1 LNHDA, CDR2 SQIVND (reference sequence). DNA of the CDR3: TGTGCCAGCTCGGGTTTTTCTGGGGCCAACGTCCTGACTTTC. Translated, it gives CASSGFSGANVLTF.

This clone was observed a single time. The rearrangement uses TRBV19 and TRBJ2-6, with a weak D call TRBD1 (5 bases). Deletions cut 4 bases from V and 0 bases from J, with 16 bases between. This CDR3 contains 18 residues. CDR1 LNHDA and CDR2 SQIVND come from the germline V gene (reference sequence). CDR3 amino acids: CASSTRTSQGSGANVLTF. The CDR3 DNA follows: TGTGCCAGTAGTACCCGGACATCTCAGGGCTCTGGGGCCAACGTCCTGACTTTC.

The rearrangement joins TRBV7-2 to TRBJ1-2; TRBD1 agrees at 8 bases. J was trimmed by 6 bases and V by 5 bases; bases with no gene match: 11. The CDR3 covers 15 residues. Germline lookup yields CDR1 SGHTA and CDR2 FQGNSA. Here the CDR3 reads CASSPRAGQVNGYTF. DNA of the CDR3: TGTGCCAGCAGCCCAAGGGCGGGACAGGTTAATGGCTACACCTTC.

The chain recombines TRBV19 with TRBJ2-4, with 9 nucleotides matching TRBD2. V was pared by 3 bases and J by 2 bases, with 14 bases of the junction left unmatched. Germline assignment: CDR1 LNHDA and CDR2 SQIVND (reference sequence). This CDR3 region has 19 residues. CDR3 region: CASSIRPSGVDVSKNIQYF. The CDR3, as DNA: TGTGCCAGTAGTATTCGGCCTAGCGGGGTCGACGTGTCCAAAAACATTCAGTACTTC.

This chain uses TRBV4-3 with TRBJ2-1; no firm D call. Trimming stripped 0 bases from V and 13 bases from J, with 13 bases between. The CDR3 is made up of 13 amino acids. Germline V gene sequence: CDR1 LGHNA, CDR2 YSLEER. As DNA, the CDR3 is TGCGCCAGCAGCCAAGATGGGCATACCCCACAGTTCTTC. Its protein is CASSQDGHTPQFF.

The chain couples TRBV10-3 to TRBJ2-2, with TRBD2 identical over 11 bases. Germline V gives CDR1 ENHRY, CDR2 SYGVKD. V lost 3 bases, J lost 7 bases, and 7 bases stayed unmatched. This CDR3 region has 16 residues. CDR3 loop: CAISDASGGSGGELFF. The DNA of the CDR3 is TGTGCCATCAGTGACGCTAGCGGGGGGTCTGGCGGGGAGCTGTTTTTT.

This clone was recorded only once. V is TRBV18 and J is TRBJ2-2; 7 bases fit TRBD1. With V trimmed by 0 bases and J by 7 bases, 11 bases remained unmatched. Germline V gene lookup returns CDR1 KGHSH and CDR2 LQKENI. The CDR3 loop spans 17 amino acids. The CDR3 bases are TGTGCCAGCTCACCACCTACGACAGGGAGTCTAGTCGGGGAGCTGTTTTTT. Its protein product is CASSPPTTGSLVGELFF.

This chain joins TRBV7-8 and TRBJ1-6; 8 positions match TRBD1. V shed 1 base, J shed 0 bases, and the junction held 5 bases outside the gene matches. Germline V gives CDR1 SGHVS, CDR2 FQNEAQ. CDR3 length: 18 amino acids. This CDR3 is CASSLVQGASSYNSPLHF. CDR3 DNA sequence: TGTGCCAGCAGCTTAGTGCAGGGGGCTAGCTCCTATAATTCACCCCTCCACTTT.

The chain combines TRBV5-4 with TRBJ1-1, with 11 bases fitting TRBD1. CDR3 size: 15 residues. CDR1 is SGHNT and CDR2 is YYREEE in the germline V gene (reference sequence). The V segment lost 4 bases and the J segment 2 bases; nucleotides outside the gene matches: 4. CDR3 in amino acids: CASSGGTGGNTEAFF. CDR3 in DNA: TGTGCCAGCAGCGGGGGGACAGGGGGTAACACTGAAGCTTTCTTT.

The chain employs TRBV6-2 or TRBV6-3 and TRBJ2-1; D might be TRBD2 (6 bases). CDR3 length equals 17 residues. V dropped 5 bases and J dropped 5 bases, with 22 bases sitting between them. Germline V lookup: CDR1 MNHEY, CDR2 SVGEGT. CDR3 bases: TGTGCCAGCAGTAGACTAGGACCCCATCGGAACAACAATGAGCAGTTCTTC. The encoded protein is CASSRLGPHRNNNEQFF.

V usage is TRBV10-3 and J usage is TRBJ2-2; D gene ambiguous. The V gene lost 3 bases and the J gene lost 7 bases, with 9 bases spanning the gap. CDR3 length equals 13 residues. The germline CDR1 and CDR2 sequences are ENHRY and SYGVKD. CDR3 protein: CAISDLNGGELFF. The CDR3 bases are TGTGCCATCAGTGATCTGAACGGCGGGGAGCTGTTTTTT.

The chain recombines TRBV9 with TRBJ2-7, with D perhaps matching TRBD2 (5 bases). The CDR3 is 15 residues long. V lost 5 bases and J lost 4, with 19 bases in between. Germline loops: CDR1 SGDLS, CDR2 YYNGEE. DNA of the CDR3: TGTGCCAGCAGGTCAAACGGGGATTCGGTTTACGAGCAGTACTTC. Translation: CASRSNGDSVYEQYF. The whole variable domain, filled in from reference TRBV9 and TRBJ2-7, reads DSGVTQTPKHLITATGQRVTLRCSPRSGDLSVYWYQQSLDQGLQFLIQYYNGEERAKGNILERFSAQQFPDLHSELNLSSLELGDSALYFCASRSNGDSVYEQYFGPGTRLTVT.

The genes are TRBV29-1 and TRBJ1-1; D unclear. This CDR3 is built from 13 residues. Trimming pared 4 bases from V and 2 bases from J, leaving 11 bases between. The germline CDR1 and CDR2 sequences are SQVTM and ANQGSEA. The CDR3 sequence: CSVAGVRNTEAFF. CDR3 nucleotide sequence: TGCAGCGTTGCAGGCGTCCGTAACACTGAAGCTTTCTTT.

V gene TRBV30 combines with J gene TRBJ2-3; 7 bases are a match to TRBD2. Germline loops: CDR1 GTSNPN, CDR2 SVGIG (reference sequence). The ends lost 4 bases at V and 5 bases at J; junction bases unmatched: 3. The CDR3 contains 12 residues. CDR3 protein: CAWKWGGDTQYF. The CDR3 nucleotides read TGTGCCTGGAAGTGGGGGGGAGATACGCAGTATTTT. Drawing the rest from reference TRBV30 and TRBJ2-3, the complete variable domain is SQTIHQWPATLVQPVGSPLSLECTVEGTSNPNLYWYRQAAGRGLQLLFYSVGIGQISSEVPQNLSASRPQDRQFILSSKKLLLSDSGFYLCAWKWGGDTQYFGPGTRLTVL.

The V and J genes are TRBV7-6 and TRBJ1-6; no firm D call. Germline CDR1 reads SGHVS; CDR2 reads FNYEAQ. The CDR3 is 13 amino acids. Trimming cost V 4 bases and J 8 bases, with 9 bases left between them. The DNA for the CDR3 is TGTGCCAGCAGCTCGCTCGGGGATTCACCCCTCCACTTT. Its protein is CASSSLGDSPLHF.

The CDR3 spells CASSLQGGEQFF. CDR3 coding DNA: TGTGCCAGCAGTTTACAAGGGGGTGAGCAGTTCTTC. The rearrangement uses TRBV27 and TRBJ2-1; a weak D match, TRBD1 (6 bases). CDR3 length: 12 amino acids. The germline gives CDR1 MNHEY, CDR2 SMNVEV (reference sequence). V shed 2 bases and J shed 9 bases, with 8 bases lying between them.

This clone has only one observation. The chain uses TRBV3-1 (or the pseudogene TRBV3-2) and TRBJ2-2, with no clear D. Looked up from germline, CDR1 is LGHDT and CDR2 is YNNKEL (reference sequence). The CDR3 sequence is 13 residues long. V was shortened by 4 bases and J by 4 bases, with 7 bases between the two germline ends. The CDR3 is CASSPTVTGELFF. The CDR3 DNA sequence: TGTGCCAGCAGCCCAACAGTCACCGGGGAGCTGTTTTTT.

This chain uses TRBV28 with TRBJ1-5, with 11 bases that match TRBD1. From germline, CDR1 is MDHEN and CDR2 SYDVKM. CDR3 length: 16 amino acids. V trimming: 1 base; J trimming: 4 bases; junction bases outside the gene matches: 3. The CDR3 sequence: CASSLSGTGGNQPQHF. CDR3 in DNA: TGTGCCAGCAGTTTATCTGGGACAGGGGGGAATCAGCCCCAGCATTTT.

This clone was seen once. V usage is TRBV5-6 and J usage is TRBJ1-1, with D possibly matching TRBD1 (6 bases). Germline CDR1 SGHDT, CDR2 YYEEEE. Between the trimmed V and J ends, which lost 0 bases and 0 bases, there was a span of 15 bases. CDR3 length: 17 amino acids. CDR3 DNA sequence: TGTGCCAGCAGCTTGGTACTTATGGGGGCCCTGAACACTGAAGCTTTCTTT. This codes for CASSLVLMGALNTEAFF. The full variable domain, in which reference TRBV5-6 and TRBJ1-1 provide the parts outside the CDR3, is DAGVTQSPTHLIKTRGQQVTLRCSPKSGHDTVSWYQQALGQGPQFIFQYYEEEERQRGNFPDRFSGHQFPNYSSELNVNALLLGDSALYLCASSLVLMGALNTEAFFGQGTRLTVV.

The CDR3 nucleotides are TGTGCCAGCAGACCAAGACAGGAAATCTACACCTTC. This codes for CASRPRQEIYTF. The V call is TRBV12-3 or TRBV12-4, the J call TRBJ1-2, with D possibly being TRBD1 (6 bases). V was cut by 6 bases and J by 10 bases, with 15 bases left in between. The CDR3 consists of 12 residues.

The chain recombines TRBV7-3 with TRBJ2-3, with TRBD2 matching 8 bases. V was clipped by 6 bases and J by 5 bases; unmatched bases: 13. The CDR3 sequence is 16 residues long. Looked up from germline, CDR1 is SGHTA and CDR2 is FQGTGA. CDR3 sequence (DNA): TGTGCCAGCAGTCCTACCGCGGGGGGCCGTGGAGATACGCAGTATTTT. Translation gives CASSPTAGGRGDTQYF. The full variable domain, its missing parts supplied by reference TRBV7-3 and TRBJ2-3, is GAGVSQTPSNKVTEKGKYVELRCDPISGHTALYWYRQSLGQGPEFLIYFQGTGAADDSGLPNDRFFAVRPEGSVSTLKIQRTERGDSAVYLCASSPTAGGRGDTQYFGPGTRLTVL.

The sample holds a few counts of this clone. This CDR3 is CASSLILRPGGYTF. DNA of the CDR3: TGTGCCAGCAGTTTGATTCTCAGGCCGGGGGGCTACACCTTC. The chain links TRBV28 to TRBJ1-2; D is unclear. Trimming pared 3 bases from V and 8 bases from J, leaving 16 bases between. The germline gives CDR1 MDHEN, CDR2 SYDVKM. The CDR3 has 14 amino acids.

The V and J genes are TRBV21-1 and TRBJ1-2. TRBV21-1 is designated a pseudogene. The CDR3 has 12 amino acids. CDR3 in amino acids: CATSEDNYGYTF. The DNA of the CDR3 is TGTGCCACCTCGGAGGATAACTATGGCTACACCTTC.

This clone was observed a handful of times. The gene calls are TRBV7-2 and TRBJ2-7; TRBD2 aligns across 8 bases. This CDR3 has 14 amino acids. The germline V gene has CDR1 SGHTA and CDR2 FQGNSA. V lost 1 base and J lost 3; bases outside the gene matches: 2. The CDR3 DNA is TGTGCCAGCAGCTTAGGGCTAGCGGGCTACGAGCAGTACTTC. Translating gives CASSLGLAGYEQYF.

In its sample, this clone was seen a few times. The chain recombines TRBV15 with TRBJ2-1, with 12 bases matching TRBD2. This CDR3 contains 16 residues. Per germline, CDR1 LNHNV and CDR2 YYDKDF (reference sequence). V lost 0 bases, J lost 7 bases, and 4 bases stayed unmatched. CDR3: CATSRELAGGSNEQFF. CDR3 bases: TGTGCCACCAGCAGAGAACTAGCGGGGGGCAGTAATGAGCAGTTCTTC.